This is a list of T cell receptor beta chains from one sample in a study of blood T cell repertoires in COVID-19. Measured with immunoSEQ multiplex PCR; TCRdb has only the in-frame clones, and not every one. The sample contains over 200,000 clones, approximately 78% of which appear only once. Sequencing used peripheral blood. These receptor sequences come from a middle-aged woman with acute or convalescent COVID-19. CDR3s include the opening cysteine and the closing phenylalanine or tryptophan. The D gene is left open where the match is weak. Size values are once, few and many counts, or a class for expanded clones, and some rows have none.

V: TRBV6-1
J: TRBJ2-1
size: NA
D: NA
CDR3: CASSAPPKGALNEQFF
DNA: TGTGCCAGCAGTGCACCTCCCAAAGGGGCGCTCAATGAGCAGTTCTTC

V: TRBV3-1/TRBV3-2
J: TRBJ2-3
size: NA
D: TRBD2
CDR3: CASSQAGLGTTDTQYF
DNA: TGTGCCAGCAGCCAAGCGGGACTAGGAACCACAGATACGCAGTATTTT

V: TRBV2
J: TRBJ2-7
size: NA
D: TRBD1
CDR3: CASSDTTGRGEQYF
DNA: TGTGCCAGCAGTGATACGACAGGGCGAGGCGAGCAGTACTTC

V: TRBV6-5
J: TRBJ2-1
size: NA
D: TRBD1
CDR3: CASSSPGTGGNEQFF
DNA: TGTGCCAGCAGTTCCCCCGGGACAGGGGGCAATGAGCAGTTCTTC

V: TRBV7-6
J: TRBJ2-3
size: NA
D: TRBD2
CDR3: CASSLGTSGVTDTQYF
DNA: TGTGCCAGCAGCTTAGGGACTAGCGGGGTCACAGATACGCAGTATTTT

V: TRBV7-2
J: TRBJ2-7
size: NA
D: NA
CDR3: CASSLSSYEQYF
DNA: TGTGCCAGCAGCCTAAGCTCCTACGAGCAGTACTTC

V: TRBV19
J: TRBJ2-7
size: NA
D: TRBD1
CDR3: CASRHTGGPFYEQYF
DNA: TGTGCCAGTAGGCATACAGGGGGCCCATTCTACGAGCAGTACTTC

V: TRBV3-1/TRBV3-2
J: TRBJ2-1
size: NA
D: TRBD2
CDR3: CASSQISGRDNEQFF
DNA: TGTGCCAGCAGCCAGATCAGCGGGAGGGACAATGAGCAGTTCTTC

V: TRBV19
J: TRBJ1-1
size: NA
D: NA
CDR3: CASSIQQGEAFF
DNA: TGTGCCAGTAGTATTCAGCAGGGCGAAGCTTTCTTT

V: TRBV6-2/TRBV6-3
J: TRBJ2-1
size: NA
D: TRBD2
CDR3: CASSSGLAGVGQFF
DNA: TGTGCCAGCAGTTCAGGACTAGCGGGAGTTGGGCAGTTCTTC

V: TRBV4-1
J: TRBJ2-7
size: NA
D: NA
CDR3: CASRKTGSSYEQYF
DNA: TGCGCCAGCAGAAAAACCGGGAGCTCCTACGAGCAGTACTTC

V: TRBV4-3
J: TRBJ2-1
size: NA
D: NA
CDR3: CASSQDVEVSSYNEQFF
DNA: TGCGCCAGCAGCCAAGATGTCGAGGTTAGCTCCTACAATGAGCAGTTCTTC

V: TRBV30
J: TRBJ1-2
size: once
D: TRBD1
CDR3: CAWNLLDRDDGYTF
DNA: TGTGCCTGGAATCTACTGGACAGGGATGACGGCTACACCTTC

V: TRBV19
J: TRBJ2-7
size: few
D: NA
CDR3: CASSISEYEQYF
DNA: TGTGCCAGTAGTATATCGGAGTACGAGCAGTACTTC

V: TRBV2
J: TRBJ1-2
size: NA
D: NA
CDR3: CASSDGLQDYRYGYTF
DNA: TGTGCCAGCAGTGACGGGCTGCAGGACTACCGCTATGGCTACACCTTC